The 20 T cell receptor beta chains presented below share a single source sample, sequenced in a study of blood T cell repertoires in COVID-19. Method: immunoSEQ multiplex PCR; TCRdb's copy keeps in-frame clones and lacks some. The table lists 240,000 or so clones, about 80% of them singletons. Source material: peripheral blood. These receptors were obtained from a man aged 25 to 40 who had recovered from COVID-19.

This clone occurred a few times. V usage is TRBV6-6 and J usage is TRBJ2-2; 9 bases agree with TRBD2. The CDR3 has 15 residues. The J segment lost 5 bases and the V segment lost 8 bases, leaving 9 bases of the junction unmatched. Germline V gives CDR1 MNHNY, CDR2 SVGAGI (reference sequence). CDR3 in amino acids: CASGNSGGGTGELFF. In nucleotides, the CDR3 is TGTGCCAGCGGGAATAGCGGGGGTGGAACCGGGGAGCTGTTTTTT.

The V and J genes are TRBV7-8 and TRBJ2-7; 7 positions match TRBD2. The CDR3 length is 14 residues. Per the germline V gene, CDR1 is SGHVS and CDR2 is FQNEAQ. With V trimmed by 1 base and J by 6 bases, 6 bases remained unmatched. Written as DNA, the CDR3 is TGTGCCAGCAGCTTAGTAGAGTTAGCGGGCGAGCAGTACTTC. It translates to CASSLVELAGEQYF. Variable domain in full (rest from reference TRBV7-8 and TRBJ2-7): GAGVSQSPRYKVAKRGQDVALRCDPISGHVSLFWYQQALGQGPEFLTYFQNEAQLDKSGLPSDRFFAERPEGSVSTLKIQRTQQEDSAVYLCASSLVELAGEQYFGPGTRLTVT.

The chain joins TRBV5-1 to TRBJ2-4; 11 bases are a match to TRBD1. Trimming cost V 3 bases and J 7 bases; bases outside gene matches: 3. Germline V lookup: CDR1 SGHRS, CDR2 YFSETQ. This CDR3 has 14 amino acids. CDR3 nucleotide sequence: TGCGCCAGCAGCTGGGACAGGGGGTCGAACATTCAGTACTTC. Residues: CASSWDRGSNIQYF. Together with reference TRBV5-1 and TRBJ2-4, the CDR3 gives the full variable domain: KAGVTQTPRYLIKTRGQQVTLSCSPISGHRSVSWYQQTPGQGLQFLFEYFSETQRNKGNFPGRFSGRQFSNSRSEMNVSTLELGDSALYLCASSWDRGSNIQYFGAGTRLSVL.

The rearrangement links TRBV11-2 to TRBJ2-7, with 9 bases aligning to TRBD1. This CDR3 has 14 residues. The germline V gene has CDR1 SGHAT and CDR2 FQNNGV. After removal of 5 bases from V and 9 bases from J, the junction contained 11 bases not matched to a gene. For the CDR3, the DNA is TGTGCCAGCAGCCGTCCGGGACAGGGAGAATGGCAGTACTTC. Residues: CASSRPGQGEWQYF. Supplemented by reference TRBV11-2 and TRBJ2-7, the full variable domain reads EAGVAQSPRYKIIEKRQSVAFWCNPISGHATLYWYQQILGQGPKLLIQFQNNGVVDDSQLPKDRFSAERLKGVDSTLKIQPAKLEDSAVYLCASSRPGQGEWQYFGPGTRLTVT.

DNA of the CDR3: TGTGCCAGCAGCAAAACCTGGACAGGGGGGCAAGAGACCCAGTACTTC. It codes for CASSKTWTGGQETQYF. The chain uses TRBV7-9 and TRBJ2-5; TRBD1 aligns across 10 bases. V dropped 5 bases and J dropped 2; count of bases not matched to a gene: 8. The CDR3 runs to 16 residues. Germline-derived CDR1 and CDR2 are SEHNR and FQNEAQ (reference sequence).

The DNA for the CDR3 is TGTGCCAGTAGTATAGGTGGCTCAAGCTCCTACGAGCAGTACTTC. This sequence encodes CASSIGGSSSYEQYF. The chain recombines TRBV19 with TRBJ2-7; D remains unclear. Trimming removed 1 base at V and 0 bases at J, with 10 bases between. In germline, CDR1 is LNHDA, CDR2 SQIVND (reference sequence). The CDR3 sequence is 15 residues long.

This chain joins TRBV28 and TRBJ1-5; tentative D call: TRBD1 (5 bases). V shed 6 bases and J shed 7 bases, with 13 bases lying between them. CDR1 is MDHEN, CDR2 SYDVKM, per germline. The CDR3 covers 13 residues. The CDR3 is CASRDKPEQPQHF. Written as DNA, the CDR3 is TGTGCCAGCAGGGACAAGCCGGAGCAGCCCCAGCATTTT.

The J gene is TRBJ2-5, the V gene TRBV27; the match to TRBD2 covers 13 bases. V lost 6 bases to trimming and J lost 3 bases; unmatched junction nucleotides: 1. Germline V CDR1 and CDR2: MNHEY, SMNVEV (reference sequence). The CDR3 extends over 14 amino acids. The CDR3 here is CASRGLAGKETQYF. The DNA for the CDR3 is TGTGCCAGCAGGGGACTAGCGGGGAAAGAGACCCAGTACTTC.

The CDR3 nucleotides are TGTGCCAGCAGCGCTGTGGCAGGGGGCTCGGGAAACACCATATATTTT. Its protein is CASSAVAGGSGNTIYF. The chain recombines TRBV9 with TRBJ1-3, with 8 bases that match TRBD1. The germline V gene encodes CDR1 SGDLS and CDR2 YYNGEE. CDR3 length equals 16 residues. With 3 bases clipped from V and 4 bases from J, the junction kept 9 bases outside the gene matches. The variable domain in full, completed from reference TRBV9 and TRBJ1-3, reads DSGVTQTPKHLITATGQRVTLRCSPRSGDLSVYWYQQSLDQGLQFLIQYYNGEERAKGNILERFSAQQFPDLHSELNLSSLELGDSALYFCASSAVAGGSGNTIYFGEGSWLTVV.

The chain carries TRBV9 and TRBJ2-1, with 13 bases identical to TRBD2. Germline trimming cut 1 base from V and 6 bases from J; bases unmatched to any gene: 10. The CDR3 is made up of 18 amino acids. CDR1 SGDLS and CDR2 YYNGEE come from the germline V gene. The CDR3 reads CASSVTPARLAGGNEQFF. The CDR3 bases are TGTGCCAGCAGCGTAACCCCTGCCAGACTAGCGGGGGGCAATGAGCAGTTCTTC.

This chain joins TRBV19 and TRBJ1-1, with D possibly matching TRBD1 (6 bases). CDR3 length: 13 amino acids. Looked up from germline, CDR1 is LNHDA and CDR2 is SQIVND (reference sequence). V dropped 9 bases and J dropped 4 bases, with 15 bases sitting between them. The chain's CDR3 is CASGGTGPTEAFF. Written as DNA, the CDR3 is TGTGCCAGCGGTGGTACAGGGCCCACTGAAGCTTTCTTT.

The J gene is TRBJ1-1, the V gene TRBV10-3; 9 bases are a match to TRBD1. Germline V gives CDR1 ENHRY, CDR2 SYGVKD. The CDR3 length is 18 residues. The V and J ends lost 2 bases and 4 bases, in that order; junction bases with no gene match: 14. CDR3 in amino acids: CAISEGSPGTGTGTEAFF. The CDR3 DNA reads TGTGCCATCAGTGAGGGATCCCCCGGGACAGGGACGGGCACTGAAGCTTTCTTT.

The J gene is TRBJ1-6, the V gene TRBV5-1, with 8 bases lining up with TRBD1. The germline V gene encodes CDR1 SGHRS and CDR2 YFSETQ. The CDR3 runs 13 residues. Trimming took 6 bases from V and 7 from J; bases not matched to a gene: 3. For the CDR3, the DNA is TGCGCCAGCACCCGGGACAGGAATTCACCCCTCCACTTT. Residues: CASTRDRNSPLHF.

The CDR3 sequence: CASSLESTAGNEKLFF. The CDR3 bases are TGTGCCAGCAGCTTGGAATCAACAGCAGGGAATGAAAAACTGTTTTTT. The gene calls are TRBV5-4 and TRBJ1-4; tentatively, D is TRBD1 (5 bases). This CDR3 region has 16 residues. Germline V gene lookup returns CDR1 SGHNT and CDR2 YYREEE (reference sequence). V shed 0 bases and J shed 5 bases, with 14 bases lying between them.

This clone was seen a few times. CDR3 protein: CASSGRKGLAGIGPDTQYF. For the CDR3, the DNA is TGTGCCAGCAGCGGGAGAAAGGGACTAGCGGGGATAGGACCAGATACGCAGTATTTT. The genes are TRBV5-6 and TRBJ2-3; 13 bases match TRBD2. Germline V lookup: CDR1 SGHDT, CDR2 YYEEEE. The V gene end was trimmed by 4 bases and the J gene end by 4 bases; junction bases not matched to a gene: 15. The CDR3 consists of 19 residues.

The table lists this clone with a count of one. The rearrangement links TRBV12-5 to TRBJ1-1; D possibly corresponds to TRBD1 (5 bases). Trimming pared 6 bases from V and 5 bases from J, leaving 10 bases between. Per the germline V gene, CDR1 is LGHNT and CDR2 is FRNRAP. This CDR3 contains 12 residues. The CDR3: CASGRGGTEAFF. The CDR3 DNA is TGTGCTAGTGGACGCGGGGGGACTGAAGCTTTCTTT. Full variable domain (rest looked up from reference TRBV12-5 and TRBJ1-1): DARVTQTPRHKVTEMGQEVTMRCQPILGHNTVFWYRQTMMQGLELLAYFRNRAPLDDSGMPKDRFSAEMPDATLATLKIQPSEPRDSAVYFCASGRGGTEAFFGQGTRLTVV.

A few counts support this clone. This chain links TRBV3-1 (or the pseudogene TRBV3-2) with TRBJ2-7; a weak D match, TRBD2 (5 bases). Germline V gene sequence: CDR1 LGHDT, CDR2 YNNKEL (reference sequence). The ends were cut back, 3 bases at V and 7 bases at J, with 10 bases in the middle. The CDR3 spans 12 residues. CDR3 nucleotide sequence: TGTGCCAGCAGCCAGAGGGAAGGGGAGCAGTACTTC. This encodes CASSQREGEQYF.

This chain joins TRBV28 and TRBJ1-1, with D perhaps TRBD1 (5 bases). Germline values: CDR1 MDHEN, CDR2 SYDVKM. The CDR3 sequence is 15 residues long. V lost 4 bases and J lost 5, with 17 bases in between. This chain's CDR3 is CASSSPAWGGTEAFF. DNA of the CDR3: TGTGCCAGCAGTTCCCCGGCGTGGGGGGGAACTGAAGCTTTCTTT.

Only one count was recorded for this clone. The chain combines TRBV10-1 with TRBJ1-1; 12 bases align to TRBD1. V was clipped by 5 bases and J by 11 bases; unmatched bases: 9. CDR1 WNHNN and CDR2 SYGVQD come from the germline V gene (reference sequence). The CDR3 totals 14 residues. The CDR3 loop is CASSTGTGGQRAFF. In DNA, the CDR3 is TGCGCCAGCAGTACCGGGACAGGGGGCCAGAGGGCTTTCTTT.

V usage is TRBV5-1 and J usage is TRBJ1-3, with D possibly being TRBD1 (5 bases). Deletions cut 7 bases from V and 2 bases from J, with 16 bases between. The CDR3 is made up of 15 amino acids. Germline assignment: CDR1 SGHRS and CDR2 YFSETQ. The CDR3 DNA follows: TGCGCCAGCGTAACCAGGGTCTCTCCTGGAAACACCATATATTTT. It specifies CASVTRVSPGNTIYF.